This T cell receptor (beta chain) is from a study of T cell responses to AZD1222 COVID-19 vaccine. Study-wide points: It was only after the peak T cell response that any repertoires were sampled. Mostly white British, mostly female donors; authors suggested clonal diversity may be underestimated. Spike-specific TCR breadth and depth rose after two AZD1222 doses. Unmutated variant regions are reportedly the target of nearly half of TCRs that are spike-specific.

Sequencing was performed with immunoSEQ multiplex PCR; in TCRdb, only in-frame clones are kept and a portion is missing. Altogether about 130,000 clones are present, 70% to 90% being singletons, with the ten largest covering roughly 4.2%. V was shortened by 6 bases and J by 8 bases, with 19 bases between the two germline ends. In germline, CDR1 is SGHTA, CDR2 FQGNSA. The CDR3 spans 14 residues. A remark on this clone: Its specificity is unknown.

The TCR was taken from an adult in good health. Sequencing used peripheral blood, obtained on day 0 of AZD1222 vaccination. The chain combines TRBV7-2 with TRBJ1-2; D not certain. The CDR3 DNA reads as TGTGCCAGCAGTAATAACTTAGGCCGGTGGGGCTACACCTTC. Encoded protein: CASSNNLGRWGYTF.